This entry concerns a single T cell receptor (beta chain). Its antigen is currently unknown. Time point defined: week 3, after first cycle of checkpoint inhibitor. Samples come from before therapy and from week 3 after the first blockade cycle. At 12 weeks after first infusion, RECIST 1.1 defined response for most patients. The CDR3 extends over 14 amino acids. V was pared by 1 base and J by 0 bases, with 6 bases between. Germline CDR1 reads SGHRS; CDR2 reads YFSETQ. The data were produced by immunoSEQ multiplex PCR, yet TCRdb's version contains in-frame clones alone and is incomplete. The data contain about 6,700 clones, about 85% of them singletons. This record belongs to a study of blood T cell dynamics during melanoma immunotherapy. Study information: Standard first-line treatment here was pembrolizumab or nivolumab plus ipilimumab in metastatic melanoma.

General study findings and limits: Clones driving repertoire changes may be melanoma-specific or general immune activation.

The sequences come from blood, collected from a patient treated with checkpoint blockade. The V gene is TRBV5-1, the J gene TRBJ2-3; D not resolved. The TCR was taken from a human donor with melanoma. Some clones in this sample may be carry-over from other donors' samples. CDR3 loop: CASSLLSSTDTQYF. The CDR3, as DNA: TGCGCCAGCAGCTTGCTGTCTAGCACAGATACGCAGTATTTT.